This entry concerns a single TCR beta chain. The antigen remains undetermined. The data are from a study of OX40 agonist ivuxolimab in advanced cancers. Looking at the study overall: Patients took ivuxolimab, an agonistic anti-OX40 (CD134) antibody. General study points: Within 6 weeks, CD4+ and CD8+ blood T cells expanded clonally at 0.1 to 3.0 mg/kg.

The data were produced by immunoSEQ multiplex PCR, yet TCRdb's version contains in-frame clones alone and is incomplete. The sample includes some 76,000 clones, 70% to 90% of them seen just once. Germline loops: CDR1 MNHEY, CDR2 SVGAGI. V lost 0 bases, J lost 3 bases, and 9 bases lay in between. The CDR3 covers 15 residues. This specimen was CD4+ or CD8+ T cells sorted from blood, taken in a trial of the OX40 agonist ivuxolimab. This chain uses TRBV6-5 with TRBJ1-5; D uncertain. This TCR came from an adult with an advanced solid tumor such as melanoma, head and neck, liver or kidney cancer. Written as DNA, the CDR3 is TGTGCCAGCAGTTACTCGGGCAGCCTCAATCAGCCCCAGCATTTT. It yields the protein CASSYSGSLNQPQHF.